The clone carrying this T cell receptor beta chain was observed a handful of times. The antigen is not known. This entry belongs to a study of STAT5B mutations in CD4+ large granular lymphocyte leukemia. Study results and caveats: CD4-sorted patient repertoires seemed more clonal than healthy CD4+ repertoires. No patients shared main leukemic clonotypes, though roughly 25% appeared at low frequency elsewhere. Top patient clones used TRBV06 genes more often: 8/27 versus 2/35 in controls.

The CDR3 covers 12 residues. Unmatched junction bases numbered 7, after V lost 9 bases and J lost 6 bases. The V gene's germline CDR1 is SNHLY and CDR2 FYNNEI. Per the original data handling: A productive frequency of 2.59 x 10-5 was the lowest detectable. Here immunoSEQ multiplex PCR was the method, and the copy in TCRdb shows in-frame clones only, minus some. V, J and clone size are taken as reported in that table, and D and trimming were inferred from the DNA itself. This table has approximately 27,000 clones, 65% to 90% appearing once. The chain combines TRBV2 with TRBJ1-1; TRBD1 matches 7 bases. This TCR was sampled from a human donor in good health. Material for sequencing was CD4+ T cells from blood buffy coats. CDR3 nucleotides: TGTGCCAGTCAAACAGGGGTGGCTGAAGCTTTCTTT. Translating it yields CASQTGVAEAFF.